The present T cell receptor beta chain was sequenced within a study of neurological immune-mediated disorders (dated by TCRdb to between 2019 and 2020). Turning to the overall study: The study compared peripheral blood TCR-beta repertoires of HTLV-I-associated myelopathy (HAM/TSP) patients, multiple sclerosis patients and healthy controls using UMI-based sequencing. Of the approximately 70 subjects in the cohort, about 14 were HAM/TSP patients, some 35 were multiple sclerosis patients, and about 20 were healthy controls. The 90 to 120 TCR-beta libraries covered PBMC samples along with longitudinal samples, technical triplicates, and paired sorted CD4+ and CD8+ T-cell subsets. Overall study outcomes, separate from this receptor: Expanded clones from different subjects shared no identical CDR3 amino acid sequences, which suggests that TCR-beta repertoires were private in all groups. TCR clonal expansion was highest in HAM/TSP patients and lowest in MS patients, with MS patients falling below even healthy controls.

The V end loses 5 bases and the J end loses 8 bases, and a stretch of 15 bases separates them. Per the germline V gene, SGHTA is the CDR1 and FQGNSA is the CDR2. From cysteine to phenylalanine, the CDR3 is 14 amino acids long. The read is trimmed to its CDR3 DNA, 42 bases read in frame from base 1. cDNA synthesis used template-switch 5'RACE with a primer carrying a 10-nucleotide random unique molecular identifier tagging each TCR transcript. Every sequencing run covered 15-18 subjects and yielded more than 180 million TCR-beta sequences. The RNeasy kit was used to extract total RNA. The KAPA Real-time Library Amplification kit was used to amplify TCR-beta VDJ regions with primers for the TCR constant region and the 5'RACE anchor. Sample indexes and Illumina adaptors were added in a first PCR, and a second PCR then increased library yield. After Ampure bead purification, the TCR product of roughly 650 bp was size-selected on a 2% E-gel SizeSelection system. Before pooling, libraries had their quality checked on a Bioanalyzer, their concentration measured with Qubit, and their quantity determined with the Kapa Library Quantification kit. Paired-end 2 x 150 bp sequencing of the libraries was performed on an Illumina HiSeq 2500. To increase sequence diversity, about 25-31% phiX was spiked into each library pool. Concerning the study's data processing: Quality-filtered reads were processed with the UMI-based MiGEC pipeline, and over 90% of raw TCR sequences were removed by the MiGEC pipeline during error correction. IMGT germline references were used for alignment of VDJ genes, and clonotypes were defined by a unique CDR3 amino acid sequence together with V-J genes. VDJtools evaluated clonal expansion, Shannon diversity and CDR3 relatedness (CalcPairwiseDistances, ClusterSamples); CLCbio workbench built phylogenetic trees. Clones with at least 8 unique UMIs were defined as expanded, with this threshold being based on coefficient-of-variation modelling across technical triplicates. In-frame beta chains were kept once TCRdb had trimmed the public reads at Q25 with fastp and called clones with MiXCR. Identical CDR3 protein sequences are pooled into one entry, listed with their most common genes and DNA. The V and J calls were not made by the authors but by TCRdb's processing. The sample data list about 50,000 distinct CDR3 sequences, and approximately 10% of these were observed just once. The top ten hold approximately 5% of the sample.

For the unsorted PBMC libraries, 2 million PBMCs were stored in RNAlater at -80 degrees C until RNA extraction and were used to generate the libraries. PBMCs were separated from peripheral blood using Ficoll-Hypaque density gradient centrifugation and then cryopreserved in liquid nitrogen. There are many counts of this clonotype. Its target antigen remains unknown. Per-nucleotide qualities are absent, and no much larger clonotype sits a single base away. The clonotype was recovered from a man aged 70 or older with HTLV-1-associated myelopathy (HAM/TSP). Sequences were obtained from PBMCs. The V and J segments used are TRBV7-2 and TRBJ1-4; the best D guess is TRBD1, with 5 bases matching. The base sequence is TGTGCCAGCAGCCCCCCCCTGGGGGGGGAAAAACTGTTTTTT. This gives the protein CASSPPLGGEKLFF.